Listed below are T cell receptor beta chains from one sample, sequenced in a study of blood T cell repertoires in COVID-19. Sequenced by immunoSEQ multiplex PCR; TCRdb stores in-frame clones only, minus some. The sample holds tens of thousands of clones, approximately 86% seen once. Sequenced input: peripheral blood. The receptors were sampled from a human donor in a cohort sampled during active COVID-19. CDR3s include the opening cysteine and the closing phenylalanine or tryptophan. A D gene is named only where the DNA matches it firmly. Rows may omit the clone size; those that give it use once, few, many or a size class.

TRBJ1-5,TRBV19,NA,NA,TGTGCCAGTAGGGACATCCTCAATCAGCCCCAGCATTTT,CASRDILNQPQHF
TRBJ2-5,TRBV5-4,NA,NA,TGTGCCAGCAGCGTGTCCGGGGAAGAGACCCAGTACTTC,CASSVSGEETQYF
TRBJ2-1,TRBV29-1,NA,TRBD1,TGCAGTATTCCCGGGACAGTACCAATCAATGAGCAGTTCTTC,CSIPGTVPINEQFF
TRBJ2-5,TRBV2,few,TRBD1,TGTGCCAGCAGTGTTAGACAGGGGTTGGGGGAGACCCAGTACTTC,CASSVRQGLGETQYF
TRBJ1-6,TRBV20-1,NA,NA,TGCAGTGCTAGTTTAATCGGTACGCGGCGCAGCAATTCACCCCTCCACTTT,CSASLIGTRRSNSPLHF
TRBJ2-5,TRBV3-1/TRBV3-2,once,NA,TGTGCCAGCAGTAAAAAGCCGTTCGTACAAGAGACCCAGTACTTC,CASSKKPFVQETQYF
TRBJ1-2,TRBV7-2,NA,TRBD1,TGTGCCAGCAGCTTAAGCGTGACAGGGAGCGGTGGTGGTGGCTACACCTTC,CASSLSVTGSGGGGYTF
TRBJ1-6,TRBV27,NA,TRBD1,TGTGCCAGCAGTTTATCGGGCCGGGACAGGGTTACCTATTCACCCCTCCACTTT,CASSLSGRDRVTYSPLHF
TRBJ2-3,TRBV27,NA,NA,TGTGCCAGCAGTTTTATGGATACGCAGTATTTT,CASSFMDTQYF
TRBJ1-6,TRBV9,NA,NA,TGTGCCAGCAGCGTAGGCGTGACGGGTGGCTCACCCCTCCACTTT,CASSVGVTGGSPLHF
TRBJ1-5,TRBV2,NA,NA,TGTGCCAGCAGTGAACTCGGAAGGGGCCAGCCCCAGCATTTT,CASSELGRGQPQHF
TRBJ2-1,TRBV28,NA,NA,TGTGCCAGCAGACATCCTACAGTGACCTCCTACAATGAGCAGTTCTTC,CASRHPTVTSYNEQFF
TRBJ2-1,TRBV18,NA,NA,TGTGCCAGCTCACCCGGGATTGGGGGCAACAATGAGCAGTTCTTC,CASSPGIGGNNEQFF
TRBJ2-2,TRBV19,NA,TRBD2,TGTGCCAGTAGTACCACCCGACTAGCGTCCGGGGAGCTGTTTTTT,CASSTTRLASGELFF
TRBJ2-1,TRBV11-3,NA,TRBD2,TGTGCCAGCAGCCCCCGACTAGCGGGGTCATACAATGAGCAGTTCTTC,CASSPRLAGSYNEQFF
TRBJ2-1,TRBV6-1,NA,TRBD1,TGTGCCAGCAGTGCCCCAAGGGGATTGACAGGGGTATCCGACAATGAGCAGTTCTTC,CASSAPRGLTGVSDNEQFF
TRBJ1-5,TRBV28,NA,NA,TGTGCCAGCAGTTTGGGCTCCGGGGGTGGCAGCAATCAGCCCCAGCATTTT,CASSLGSGGGSNQPQHF
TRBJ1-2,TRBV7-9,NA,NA,TGTGCCAGCAGCTCAAGGGAGGGGAACCACTATGGCTACACCTTC,CASSSREGNHYGYTF
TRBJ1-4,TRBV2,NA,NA,TGTGCCAGCAGCGAGACAAATGAAAAACTGTTTTTT,CASSETNEKLFF
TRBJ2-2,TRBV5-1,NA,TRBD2,TGCGCCAGCAGCTCCGGACTAGGAGGACCCGGGGAGCTGTTTTTT,CASSSGLGGPGELFF
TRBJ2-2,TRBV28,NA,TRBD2,TGTGCCGCCAGACTAGCGGGAGGGACCGGGGAGCTGTTTTTT,CAARLAGGTGELFF
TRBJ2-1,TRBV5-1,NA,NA,TGCGCCAGCAGCTTGGACTTTGCGGGTCTGGGATTGGAGCAGTTCTTC,CASSLDFAGLGLEQFF
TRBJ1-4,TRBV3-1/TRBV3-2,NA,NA,TGTGCCAGCAGCCCTTCGGGAGGGGGGGGTGAAAAACTGTTTTTT,CASSPSGGGGEKLFF
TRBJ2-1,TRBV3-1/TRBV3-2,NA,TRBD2,TGTGCCAGCAGCCTCCGAGGGACGGCCCGGACTAGCGGGGCTAATGAGCAGTTCTTC,CASSLRGTARTSGANEQFF
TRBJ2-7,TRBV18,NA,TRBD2,TGTGCCAGCTCAACACTAGCGGGGGGGCAAGGCGAGCAGTACTTC,CASSTLAGGQGEQYF
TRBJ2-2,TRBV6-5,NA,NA,TGTGCCAGCAGTTACTCGAGCCGGGGATTCACCGGGGAGCTGTTTTTT,CASSYSSRGFTGELFF
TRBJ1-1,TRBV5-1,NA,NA,TGCGCCAGCAGCACCAAACAGGGTATGTACACTGAAGCTTTCTTT,CASSTKQGMYTEAFF